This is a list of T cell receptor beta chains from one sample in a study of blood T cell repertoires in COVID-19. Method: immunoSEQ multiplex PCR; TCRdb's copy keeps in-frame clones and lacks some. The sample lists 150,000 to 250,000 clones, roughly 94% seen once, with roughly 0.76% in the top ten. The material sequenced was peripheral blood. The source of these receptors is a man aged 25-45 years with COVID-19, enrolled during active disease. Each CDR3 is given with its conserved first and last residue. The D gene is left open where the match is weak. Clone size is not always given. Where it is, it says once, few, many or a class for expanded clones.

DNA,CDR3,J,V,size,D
TGTGCCAGCTCACCACAGGGAGCAACTAATGAAAAACTGTTTTTT,CASSPQGATNEKLFF,TRBJ1-4,TRBV18,-,-
TGTGCCAGCAGTTACTCGACGGGGTGGGGCACTGAAGCTTTCTTT,CASSYSTGWGTEAFF,TRBJ1-1,TRBV6-5,once,-
TGTGCCAGCAGTTCCGGGGGAAACTATGGCTACACCTTC,CASSSGGNYGYTF,TRBJ1-2,TRBV28,-,-
TGTGCCACCAGCAGAGACTCCGGGACAGGGGGCGAGCAGTACTTC,CATSRDSGTGGEQYF,TRBJ2-7,TRBV15,-,TRBD1
TGTGCCAGCAGCTTGAACGGGGGACCCACCTACGAGCAGTACTTC,CASSLNGGPTYEQYF,TRBJ2-7,TRBV5-6,-,-
TGTGCCAGTACCTCACAGGGGGAAGCTTTCTTT,CASTSQGEAFF,TRBJ1-1,TRBV19,-,TRBD1
TGTGCCAGCAGCGACCAGGGGTTCTACACCTTC,CASSDQGFYTF,TRBJ1-2,TRBV7-9,-,-
TGTGCCAGCAGCTTGGCGGGAACCCCGGAGACCCAGTACTTC,CASSLAGTPETQYF,TRBJ2-5,TRBV5-4,-,-
TGTGCCAGCAGCAAATCAAGCAGGGGCCTCTACGAGCAGTACTTC,CASSKSSRGLYEQYF,TRBJ2-7,TRBV21-1,-,-
TGTGCCAGCAGCCTCCGGACTAGCGGGGGGGCAGGAAATGAGCAGTTCTTC,CASSLRTSGGAGNEQFF,TRBJ2-1,TRBV3-1/TRBV3-2,-,TRBD2
TGTGCCAGCAGCCAAGGGGGGGGGACACTCTACGAGCAGTACTTC,CASSQGGGTLYEQYF,TRBJ2-7,TRBV4-2,-,-
TGTGCCAGCAGCTTGGACAGTAACTATGGCTACACCTTC,CASSLDSNYGYTF,TRBJ1-2,TRBV5-4,-,-
TGTGCCAGCAGTGAAATCGGGGGGTTAAACTATGGCTACACCTTC,CASSEIGGLNYGYTF,TRBJ1-2,TRBV6-1,-,-
TGTGCCAGCAGTTTCCAGCGGGCAGATACGCAGTATTTT,CASSFQRADTQYF,TRBJ2-3,TRBV12-3/TRBV12-4,once,-
TGTGCCAGTAGTTCGAGGACTAGCGGGGTGTCGGGAGAGACCCAGTACTTC,CASSSRTSGVSGETQYF,TRBJ2-5,TRBV19,-,TRBD2
TGCGCCAGCAGTTCCGTCACGGGGTTCACCGGGGAGCTGTTTTTT,CASSSVTGFTGELFF,TRBJ2-2,TRBV23-1,once,-
TGCGCCAGCAGTGACCCATTCTCTGGGGCCAACGTCCTGACTTTC,CASSDPFSGANVLTF,TRBJ2-6,TRBV10-2,-,-
TGCGCCAGCAGTGAGTCCGGCAGGTCGGAAGAAGCTTTCTTT,CASSESGRSEEAFF,TRBJ1-1,TRBV10-1,-,-
TGTGCCAGCAGCGTAGAAGCAGGGGACCGGAACACTGAAGCTTTCTTT,CASSVEAGDRNTEAFF,TRBJ1-1,TRBV9,-,-
TGTGCCAGCAGTGATGATATGAGCTCTGGGGCCAACGTCCTGACTTTC,CASSDDMSSGANVLTF,TRBJ2-6,TRBV2,once,-
TGTGCCAGCAGTGGTGTGGGGGAGGCCGAAAAACTGTTTTTT,CASSGVGEAEKLFF,TRBJ1-4,TRBV27,-,-
TGTGCCAGCAGCCACTTGGGGCAGGAATACCACAATGAGCAGTTCTTC,CASSHLGQEYHNEQFF,TRBJ2-1,TRBV7-3,-,-
TGTGCCAGCAGCCAAGATTGGGGGGGGAATGGCTACACCTTC,CASSQDWGGNGYTF,TRBJ1-2,TRBV14,-,-
TGTGCCAGTAGTATAGAGGGACAGGGGACCTATGGCTACACCTTC,CASSIEGQGTYGYTF,TRBJ1-2,TRBV19,-,TRBD1
TGTGCCAGCAGCCAAGCAGGGCGGTACGAGCAGTACTTC,CASSQAGRYEQYF,TRBJ2-7,TRBV3-1/TRBV3-2,-,-
TGTGCCAGTAGTATCAGTTCAGCGGGGGGTAATGAGCAGTTCTTC,CASSISSAGGNEQFF,TRBJ2-1,TRBV19,-,TRBD2
TGCAGCGCCTGGACAGGGCAGAACACCGGGGAGCTGTTTTTT,CSAWTGQNTGELFF,TRBJ2-2,TRBV29-1,-,TRBD1
TGTGCCAGTATAGCCGTTAATCTGGGCAGGGGGAACACCGGGGAGCTGTTTTTT,CASIAVNLGRGNTGELFF,TRBJ2-2,TRBV19,-,-
TGTGCCAGCAGCTCTGTGGGGCTAGCGGGGAGGAAGCAGTTCTTC,CASSSVGLAGRKQFF,TRBJ2-1,TRBV7-9,-,TRBD2
TGTGCCAGCTCACCACGGCGGGATGAAGGGCTGTTTTTT,CASSPRRDEGLFF,TRBJ1-4,TRBV18,-,-
TGTGCCTGGAGTAGACAGGGAAACACTGAAGCTTTCTTT,CAWSRQGNTEAFF,TRBJ1-1,TRBV30,-,TRBD1
TGCGCCAGCAGCCGGGCGGGGGCTGAGACCCAGTACTTC,CASSRAGAETQYF,TRBJ2-5,TRBV4-1,-,-